The sequence of this T cell receptor beta chain was determined in a study of T cell repertoires in cytomegalovirus infection. Study details: Newly reported HLA-C-restricted and thoroughly characterized HLA-B-restricted CMV epitopes were employed.

Germline-derived CDR1 and CDR2 are SGHTA and FQGNSA. The CDR3 totals 13 residues. The germline V and J ends were trimmed by 2 bases and 4 bases, with 8 bases remaining between them. TCRdb passed the reads through MiXCR, listing each CDR3 protein once. The table shows under 500,000 distinct CDR3 sequences, with about 44% occurring only once. Study results and caveats: What dominated the ex vivo response were HLA-C-restricted CMV-specific TCR beta clonotypes.

This clonotype was seen a handful of times. Its antigen is still unknown. This TCR derives from a human donor in good health (CMV status not recorded). Some clones in this sample may be carry-over from other donors' samples. Specimen: cultured PBMCs, collected from culture after CMV antigen stimulation. This rearrangement joins TRBV7-2 to TRBJ2-5; D call uncertain. The CDR3 reads CASSLINRETQYF. Written as DNA, the CDR3 is TGTGCCAGCAGCTTAATTAACAGAGAGACCCAGTACTTC.